The TCR beta chain under discussion was sequenced for a study of human T cells and chemical hapten exposure. V was trimmed by 1 base and J by 2 bases, leaving 14 bases between them. This CDR3 spans 15 amino acids. CDR1 GTSNPN and CDR2 SVGIG come from the germline V gene (reference sequence). The study used a library that attached unique molecular identifiers to individual cDNA molecules. Per the study methods: With a range of roughly 23,224 to 690,600, the median per sample was about 87,000 TCRs. TCRdb used MiXCR to reprocess the RACE reads, holding one entry per CDR3 protein. None of the V and J calls come from the authors' own analysis; TCRdb made them. The table lists over 85,000 distinct CDR3 sequences, just under 9% of them singletons, with 2.5% to 3.5% in the top ten. Time point denoted: healthy volunteer bleed at 2 weeks. Blood, whole and unfractionated, served as the source for total RNA extraction.

The chain joins TRBV30 to TRBJ1-2, with no clear D. This clonotype was obtained from a female donor in good health. Some clones in this sample may be carry-over from other donors' samples. Input material: whole blood. The CDR3: CAWSGAAIGNYGYTF. CDR3 sequence (DNA): TGTGCCTGGAGTGGGGCAGCTATTGGCAACTATGGCTACACCTTC.